This T cell receptor (beta chain) emerged from a study of T cells of healthy individuals. This clonotype showed up many times. The CDR3 runs 18 residues. Germline V gene sequence: CDR1 LGHNA, CDR2 YSLEER. The J segment lost 0 bases and the V segment lost 0 bases, leaving 1 base of the junction unmatched. TCRdb passed the 5' RACE reads through MiXCR, listing each CDR3 protein once. Among roughly 87,000 distinct CDR3 sequences listed, 17% were seen once. The source of this sequence is a human donor in good health. The chain links TRBV4-3 to TRBJ2-1; TRBD2 agrees at 14 bases. The CDR3, as DNA: TGCGCCAGCAGCCAAGATGGGACTAGCGGGAGCTCCTACAATGAGCAGTTCTTC. Its translation is CASSQDGTSGSSYNEQFF.